This T cell receptor (beta chain) comes out of a study of beta chain features in type 1 diabetes. There are a few counts of this clone. As yet, its antigen is unknown. Sequenced material consisted of expressed TCRB transcripts (all of the isolated RNA was reverse transcribed). Generated by immunoSEQ multiplex PCR, the TCRdb table keeps only in-frame clones and is missing some. The sample contains 200,000 to 300,000 clones, roughly 20% of which appear only once. Study-level findings and limits: PCR might favor shorter templates, but any such skew would affect patients and controls equally. Researchers report that Type 1 diabetes patients had moderately but significantly shorter TCRB CDR3s across all four CD4+ subsets. The study found that naive, central memory and Treg TCRB repertoires appeared more similar in patients than in healthy donors.

V gave up 0 bases and J gave up 5 bases, with 14 bases separating them. Germline V gene sequence: CDR1 SGHRS, CDR2 YFSETQ. The CDR3 has 15 residues. The TCR sequence derives from a woman between 40 and 50 years old with type 1 diabetes. Sequencing input: naive CD4+ T cells from blood. V gene TRBV5-1 combines with J gene TRBJ2-5; D gene unclear. CDR3 nucleotide sequence: TGCGCCAGCAGCTTGGGAGCTGACACGTGGGAGACCCAGTACTTC. Its translation is CASSLGADTWETQYF.